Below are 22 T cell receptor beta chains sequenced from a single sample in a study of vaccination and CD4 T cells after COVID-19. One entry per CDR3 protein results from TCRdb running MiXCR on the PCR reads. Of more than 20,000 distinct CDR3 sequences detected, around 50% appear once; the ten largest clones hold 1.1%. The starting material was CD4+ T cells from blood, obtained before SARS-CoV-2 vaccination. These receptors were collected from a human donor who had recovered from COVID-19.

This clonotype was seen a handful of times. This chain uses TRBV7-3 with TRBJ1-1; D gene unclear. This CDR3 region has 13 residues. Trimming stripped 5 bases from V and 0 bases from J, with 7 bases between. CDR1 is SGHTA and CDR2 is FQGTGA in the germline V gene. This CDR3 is CASSLHMNTEAFF. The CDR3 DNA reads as TGTGCCAGCAGCCTTCACATGAACACTGAAGCTTTCTTT.

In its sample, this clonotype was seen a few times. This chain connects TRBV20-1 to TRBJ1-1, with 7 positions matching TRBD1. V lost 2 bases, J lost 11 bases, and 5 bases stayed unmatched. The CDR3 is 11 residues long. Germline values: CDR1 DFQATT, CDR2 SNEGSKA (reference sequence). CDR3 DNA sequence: TGCAGTGCTAGAATACAGGGGTCGGCTTTCTTT. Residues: CSARIQGSAFF.

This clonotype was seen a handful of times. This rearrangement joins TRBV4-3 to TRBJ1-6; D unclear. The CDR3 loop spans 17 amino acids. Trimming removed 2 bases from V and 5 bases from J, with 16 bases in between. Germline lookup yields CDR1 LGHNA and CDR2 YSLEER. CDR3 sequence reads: CASSQYLGPLNNSPLHF. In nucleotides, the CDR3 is TGCGCCAGCAGCCAATACCTCGGACCGCTGAATAATTCACCCCTCCACTTT.

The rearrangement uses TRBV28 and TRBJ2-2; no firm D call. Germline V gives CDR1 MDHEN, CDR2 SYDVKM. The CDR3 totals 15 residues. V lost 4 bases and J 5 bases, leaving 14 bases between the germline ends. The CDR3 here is CASSSQDLGTGELFF. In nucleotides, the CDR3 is TGTGCCAGCAGTTCCCAGGATTTGGGTACCGGGGAGCTGTTTTTT. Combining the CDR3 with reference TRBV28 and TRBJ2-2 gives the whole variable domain DVKVTQSSRYLVKRTGEKVFLECVQDMDHENMFWYRQDPGLGLRLIYFSYDVKMKEKGDIPEGYSVSREKKERFSLILESASTNQTSMYLCASSSQDLGTGELFFGEGSRLTVL.

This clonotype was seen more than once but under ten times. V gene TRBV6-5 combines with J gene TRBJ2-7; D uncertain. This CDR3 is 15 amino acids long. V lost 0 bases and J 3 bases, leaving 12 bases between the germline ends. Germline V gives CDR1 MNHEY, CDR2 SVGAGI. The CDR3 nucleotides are TGTGCCAGCAGTTACTCTGCAGGACCGCTCTACGAGCAGTACTTC. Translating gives CASSYSAGPLYEQYF.

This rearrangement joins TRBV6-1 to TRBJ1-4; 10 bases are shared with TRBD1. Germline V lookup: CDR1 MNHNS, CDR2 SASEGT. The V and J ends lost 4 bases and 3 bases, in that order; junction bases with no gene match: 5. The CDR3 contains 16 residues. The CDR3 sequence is CASSGRQGAANEKLFF. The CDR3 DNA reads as TGTGCCAGCAGTGGCCGACAGGGGGCGGCTAATGAAAAACTGTTTTTT.

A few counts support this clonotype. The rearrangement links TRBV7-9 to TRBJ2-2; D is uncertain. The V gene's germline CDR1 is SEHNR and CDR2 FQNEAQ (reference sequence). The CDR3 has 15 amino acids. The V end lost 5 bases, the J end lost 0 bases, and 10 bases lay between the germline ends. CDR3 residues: CASSPRRTNTGELFF. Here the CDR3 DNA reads TGTGCCAGCAGCCCCCGCAGGACGAACACCGGGGAGCTGTTTTTT.

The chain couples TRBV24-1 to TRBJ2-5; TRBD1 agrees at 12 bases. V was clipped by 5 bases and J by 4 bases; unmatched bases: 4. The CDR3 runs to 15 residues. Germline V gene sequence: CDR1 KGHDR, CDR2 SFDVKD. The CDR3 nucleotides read TGTGCCACCAGTGCGGGACAGGGGGCAGGAGAGACCCAGTACTTC. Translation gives CATSAGQGAGETQYF.

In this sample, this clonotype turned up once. The CDR3 DNA reads TGTGCCAGCAGTGGGACTAGCGGGAGTGTCACAGATACGCAGTATTTT. Translated, it gives CASSGTSGSVTDTQYF. The chain combines TRBV25-1 with TRBJ2-3; TRBD2 matches at 13 bases. This CDR3 is 16 amino acids long. Germline values: CDR1 MGHDK, CDR2 SYGVNS. Trimming at V came to 4 bases and at J to 2 bases, leaving 3 bases not matched to a gene.

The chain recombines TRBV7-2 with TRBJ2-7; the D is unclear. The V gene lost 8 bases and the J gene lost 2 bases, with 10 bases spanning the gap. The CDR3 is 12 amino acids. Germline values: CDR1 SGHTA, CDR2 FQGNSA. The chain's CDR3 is CASGDPPYEQYF. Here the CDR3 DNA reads TGTGCCAGCGGCGACCCACCCTACGAGCAGTACTTC.

CDR3 coding DNA: TGTGCCAGCAGCTTAGAGACAGAAGGGACCGAGCAGTTCTTC. Translated: CASSLETEGTEQFF. The J gene is TRBJ2-1, the V gene TRBV7-9; D assignment may be TRBD1 or TRBD2 (5 bases each). The germline V gene has CDR1 SEHNR and CDR2 FQNEAQ (reference sequence). The V end was cut by 1 base, the J end by 10 bases, with 14 bases between. The CDR3 spans 14 residues.

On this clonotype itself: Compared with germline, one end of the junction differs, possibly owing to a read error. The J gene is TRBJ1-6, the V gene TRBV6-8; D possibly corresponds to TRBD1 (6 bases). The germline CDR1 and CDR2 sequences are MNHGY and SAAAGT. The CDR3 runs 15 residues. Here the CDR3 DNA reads TGTGTCAGCAGACTACAGGGCTCCTATAATTCACCCCTCCACTTT. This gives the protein CVSRLQGSYNSPLHF.

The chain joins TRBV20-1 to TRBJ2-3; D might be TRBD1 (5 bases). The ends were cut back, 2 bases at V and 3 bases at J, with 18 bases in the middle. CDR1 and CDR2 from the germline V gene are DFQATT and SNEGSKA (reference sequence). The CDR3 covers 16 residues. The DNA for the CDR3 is TGCAGTGCTAGACTCCCTCACGGCAGGGTTACAGATACGCAGTATTTT. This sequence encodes CSARLPHGRVTDTQYF.

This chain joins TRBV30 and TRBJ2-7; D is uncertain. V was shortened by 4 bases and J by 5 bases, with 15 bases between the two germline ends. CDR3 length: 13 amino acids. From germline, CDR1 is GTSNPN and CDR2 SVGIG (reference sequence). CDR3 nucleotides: TGTGCCTGGAACCGATTGAATTTCAACGAGCAGTACTTC. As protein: CAWNRLNFNEQYF.

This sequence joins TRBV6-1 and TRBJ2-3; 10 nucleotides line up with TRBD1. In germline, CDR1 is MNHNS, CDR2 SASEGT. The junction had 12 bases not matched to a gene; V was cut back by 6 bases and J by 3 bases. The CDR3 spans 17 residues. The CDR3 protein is CASRISPGQGRTDTQYF. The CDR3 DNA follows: TGTGCCAGCAGGATCTCCCCGGGACAGGGGAGGACAGATACGCAGTATTTT.

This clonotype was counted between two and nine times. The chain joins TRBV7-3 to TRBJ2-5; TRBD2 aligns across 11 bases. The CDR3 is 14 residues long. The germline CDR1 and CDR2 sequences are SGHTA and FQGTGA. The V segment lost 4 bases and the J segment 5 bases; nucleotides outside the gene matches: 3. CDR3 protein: CASSSLAGVETQYF. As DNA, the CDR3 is TGTGCCAGCAGCTCACTAGCGGGAGTTGAGACCCAGTACTTC.

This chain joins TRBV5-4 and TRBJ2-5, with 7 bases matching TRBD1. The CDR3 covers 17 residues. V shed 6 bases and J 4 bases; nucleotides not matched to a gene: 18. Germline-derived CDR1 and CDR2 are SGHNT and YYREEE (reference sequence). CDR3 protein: CASNYGQGDSQRETQYF. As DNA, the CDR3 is TGTGCCAGCAACTACGGCCAAGGGGACAGCCAAAGAGAGACCCAGTACTTC.

The CDR3: CASSLWTVNSPLHF. The CDR3 DNA reads TGTGCCAGCAGCTTATGGACAGTTAATTCACCCCTCCACTTT. The chain combines TRBV7-6 with TRBJ1-6, with D perhaps TRBD1 (6 bases). Trimming stripped 2 bases from V and 6 bases from J, with 8 bases between. CDR1 and CDR2 from the germline V gene are SGHVS and FNYEAQ. The length of the CDR3 is 14 residues.

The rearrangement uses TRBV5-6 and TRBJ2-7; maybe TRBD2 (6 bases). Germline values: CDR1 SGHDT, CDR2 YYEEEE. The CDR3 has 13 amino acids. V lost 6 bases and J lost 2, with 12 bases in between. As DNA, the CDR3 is TGTGCCAGCAACCGGGACTCTACCTACGAGCAGTACTTC. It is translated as CASNRDSTYEQYF.

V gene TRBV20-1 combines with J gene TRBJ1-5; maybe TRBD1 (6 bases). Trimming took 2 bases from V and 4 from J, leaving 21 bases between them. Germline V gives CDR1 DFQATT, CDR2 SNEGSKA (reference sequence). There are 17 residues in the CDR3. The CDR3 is CSARRSVGRGLNQPQHF. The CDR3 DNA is TGCAGTGCTAGAAGGAGTGTAGGCAGGGGCCTTAATCAGCCCCAGCATTTT.

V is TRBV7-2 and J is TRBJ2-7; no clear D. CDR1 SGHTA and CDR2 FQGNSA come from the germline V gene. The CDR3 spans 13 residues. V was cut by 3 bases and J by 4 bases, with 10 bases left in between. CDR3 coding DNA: TGTGCCAGCAGCTTTGACCTACAATACGAGCAGTACTTC. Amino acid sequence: CASSFDLQYEQYF.

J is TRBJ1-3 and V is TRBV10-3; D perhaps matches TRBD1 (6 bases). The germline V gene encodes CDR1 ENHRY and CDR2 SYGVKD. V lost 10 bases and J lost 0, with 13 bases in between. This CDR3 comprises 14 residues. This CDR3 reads CATLGQYSGNTIYF. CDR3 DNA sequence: TGTGCCACCCTGGGACAATACTCTGGAAACACCATATATTTT.